This entry lists 8 T cell receptor beta chains sequenced from one sample in a study of blood T cell repertoires in COVID-19. Sequenced by immunoSEQ multiplex PCR; TCRdb stores in-frame clones only, minus some. The top ten hold around 3.2% of the sample, which has roughly 300,000 clones, 80% to 85% seen once. The sample taken for sequencing was peripheral blood. The receptor set was obtained from a woman aged 60-75 years with active or convalescent COVID-19.

This rearrangement joins TRBV14 to TRBJ1-5; tentative D call: TRBD1 (6 bases). CDR3 length: 15 residues. Germline values: CDR1 SGHDN, CDR2 FVKESK. V lost 6 bases, J lost 0 bases, and 12 bases lay in between. CDR3 DNA sequence: TGTGCCAGCAGGGGCCAGGGGCATAGCAATCAGCCCCAGCATTTT. Amino acid sequence: CASRGQGHSNQPQHF.

The chain uses TRBV13 and TRBJ2-7; D is unresolved. Germline lookup yields CDR1 PRHDT and CDR2 FYEKMQ (reference sequence). V dropped 5 bases and J dropped 12 bases, with 23 bases sitting between them. This CDR3 contains 14 residues. The CDR3 is CASSRNPKAVRGYF. The DNA of the CDR3 is TGTGCCAGCAGCCGAAACCCGAAAGCAGTACGAGGGTACTTC.

The chain has TRBV28 and TRBJ1-6; 9 bases match TRBD1. This CDR3 is built from 15 residues. Trimming took 5 bases from V and 10 from J; bases not matched to a gene: 9. Germline CDR1 reads MDHEN; CDR2 reads SYDVKM. CDR3 DNA sequence: TGTGCCAGCAGTCTCCCCGGGACAGGGAGATCACCCCTCCACTTT. It is translated as CASSLPGTGRSPLHF. Supplemented by reference TRBV28 and TRBJ1-6, the full variable domain reads DVKVTQSSRYLVKRTGEKVFLECVQDMDHENMFWYRQDPGLGLRLIYFSYDVKMKEKGDIPEGYSVSREKKERFSLILESASTNQTSMYLCASSLPGTGRSPLHFGNGTRLTVT.

The genes are TRBV5-8 and TRBJ2-3; maybe TRBD2 (5 bases). The V gene's germline CDR1 is SGHTS and CDR2 YDEGEE. The CDR3 runs 12 residues. The V and J ends lost 7 bases and 9 bases respectively, with 15 bases between them. CDR3 amino acids: CASRFPGKTQYF. CDR3 bases: TGTGCCAGCCGGTTTCCCGGGAAGACGCAGTATTTT.

J is TRBJ2-5 and V is TRBV3-1 (or the pseudogene TRBV3-2); 7 bases match TRBD2. Looked up from germline, CDR1 is LGHDT and CDR2 is YNNKEL (reference sequence). J lost 5 bases, V lost 7 bases, and 10 bases had no gene match. CDR3 length equals 14 residues. The CDR3 region has the DNA TGTGCCAGCACAACCTTTCCCGGGGGGGAGACCCAGTACTTC. Protein: CASTTFPGGETQYF.

Concerning this clone: The sample holds other DNA sequences that translate to the same CDR3. The chain has TRBV18 and TRBJ1-2; TRBD1 agrees at 7 bases. Germline V lookup: CDR1 KGHSH, CDR2 LQKENI. The CDR3 contains 13 residues. The J segment lost 7 bases and the V segment lost 3 bases, leaving 5 bases of the junction unmatched. The CDR3 region is CASSPPGGGGYTF. CDR3 coding DNA: TGTGCCAGCTCACCGCCAGGGGGTGGTGGCTACACCTTC.

The chain joins TRBV5-6 to TRBJ1-6, with D perhaps TRBD1 (6 bases). The germline CDR1 and CDR2 sequences are SGHDT and YYEEEE. V dropped 3 bases and J dropped 7 bases, with 11 bases sitting between them. The CDR3 length is 14 residues. The CDR3 sequence: CASSSGVMNSPLHF. The CDR3 bases are TGTGCCAGCAGCTCAGGGGTTATGAATTCACCCCTCCACTTT.

This clone was seen a single time. This sequence joins TRBV5-1 and TRBJ2-7; D may be TRBD2 (7 bases). Per the germline V gene, CDR1 is SGHRS and CDR2 is YFSETQ. The CDR3 covers 16 residues. V was shortened by 4 bases and J by 2 bases, with 19 bases between the two germline ends. CDR3 sequence (DNA): TGCGCCAGCAGCCCCTGGGGGGGCGAGAGGACCTACGAGCAGTACTTC. This gives the protein CASSPWGGERTYEQYF.